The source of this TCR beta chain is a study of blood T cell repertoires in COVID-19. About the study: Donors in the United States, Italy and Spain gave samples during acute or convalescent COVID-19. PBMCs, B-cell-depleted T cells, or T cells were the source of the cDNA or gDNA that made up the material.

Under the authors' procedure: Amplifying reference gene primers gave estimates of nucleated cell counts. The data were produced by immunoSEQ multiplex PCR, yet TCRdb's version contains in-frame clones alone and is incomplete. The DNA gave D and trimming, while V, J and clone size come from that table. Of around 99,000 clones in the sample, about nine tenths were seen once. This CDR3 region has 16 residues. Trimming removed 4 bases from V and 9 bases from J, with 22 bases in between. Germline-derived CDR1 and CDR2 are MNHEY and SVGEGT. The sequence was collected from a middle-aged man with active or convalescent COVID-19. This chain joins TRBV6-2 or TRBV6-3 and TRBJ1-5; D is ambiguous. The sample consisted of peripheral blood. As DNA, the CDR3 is TGTGCCAGCAGTTTCCGTCCGGTAATCCTTGTGAGGCCCCAGCATTTT. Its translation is CASSFRPVILVRPQHF.